The text below deals with one T cell receptor beta chain. Antigen: not known. Clones were sequenced by immunoSEQ multiplex PCR, and TCRdb holds only the in-frame ones, with some missing. The sample records over 20,000 clones, roughly four fifths being singletons. There are 16 residues in the CDR3. V was trimmed by 2 bases and J by 5 bases, leaving 19 bases between them. Looked up from germline, CDR1 is KGHSH and CDR2 is LQKENI. These data come from a study of neoadjuvant nivolumab and ipilimumab in lung cancer. Overall study findings and caveats: Only a single major-pathologic-response sample was available for clonality analysis. TCR richness and clonality were higher in tumors than adjacent uninvolved lung. Resected-tumor TCR richness correlated positively with pretherapy blood richness. Only two of four nivolumab-treated tumors gained richness and clonality by surgery.

The rearrangement joins TRBV18 to TRBJ2-7; the D gene is possibly TRBD2 (7 bases). This receptor was obtained from an adult with non-small cell lung cancer. The sequencing used tumor tissue, collected after neoadjuvant nivolumab, alone or with ipilimumab, at or shortly before surgery. The CDR3 loop is CASSPSGGASGNEQYF. Here the CDR3 DNA reads TGTGCCAGCTCACCATCGGGGGGCGCTTCCGGGAACGAGCAGTACTTC.